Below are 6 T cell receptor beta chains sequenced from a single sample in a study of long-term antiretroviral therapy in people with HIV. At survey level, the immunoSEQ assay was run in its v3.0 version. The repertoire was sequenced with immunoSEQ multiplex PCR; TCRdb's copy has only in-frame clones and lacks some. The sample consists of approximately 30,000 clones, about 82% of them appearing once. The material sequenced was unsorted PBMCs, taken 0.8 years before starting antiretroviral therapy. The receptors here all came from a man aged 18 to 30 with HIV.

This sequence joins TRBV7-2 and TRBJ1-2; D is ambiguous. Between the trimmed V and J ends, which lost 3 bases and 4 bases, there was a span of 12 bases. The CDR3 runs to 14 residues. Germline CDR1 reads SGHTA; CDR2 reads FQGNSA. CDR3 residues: CASSFPGIPYGYTF. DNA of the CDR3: TGTGCCAGCAGCTTCCCCGGGATACCCTATGGCTACACCTTC.

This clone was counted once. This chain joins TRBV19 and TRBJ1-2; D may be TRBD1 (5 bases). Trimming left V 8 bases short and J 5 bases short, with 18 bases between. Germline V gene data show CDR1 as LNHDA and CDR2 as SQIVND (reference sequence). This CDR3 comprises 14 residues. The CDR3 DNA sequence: TGTGCCAGTCGAAAATCAGACAGATTATATGGCTACACCTTC. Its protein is CASRKSDRLYGYTF.

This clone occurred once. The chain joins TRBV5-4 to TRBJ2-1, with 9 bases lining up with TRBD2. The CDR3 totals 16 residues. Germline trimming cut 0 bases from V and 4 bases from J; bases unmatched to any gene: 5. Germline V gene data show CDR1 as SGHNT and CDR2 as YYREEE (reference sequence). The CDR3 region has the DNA TGTGCCAGCAGCTTGGACTCGACTAGCGGATACAATGAGCAGTTCTTC. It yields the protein CASSLDSTSGYNEQFF. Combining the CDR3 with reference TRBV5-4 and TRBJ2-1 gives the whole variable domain ETGVTQSPTHLIKTRGQQVTLRCSSQSGHNTVSWYQQALGQGPQFIFQYYREEENGRGNFPPRFSGLQFPNYSSELNVNALELDDSALYLCASSLDSTSGYNEQFFGPGTRLTVL.

CDR3 DNA sequence: TGTGCCAGCAGCGTAGGGGGGAGGGCCGGGGAGCTGTTTTTT. Translating it yields CASSVGGRAGELFF. The V gene is TRBV9, the J gene TRBJ2-2; 7 bases line up with TRBD2. Germline lookup yields CDR1 SGDLS and CDR2 YYNGEE. The CDR3 loop spans 14 amino acids. Trimming took 0 bases from V and 6 from J; bases not matched to a gene: 2.

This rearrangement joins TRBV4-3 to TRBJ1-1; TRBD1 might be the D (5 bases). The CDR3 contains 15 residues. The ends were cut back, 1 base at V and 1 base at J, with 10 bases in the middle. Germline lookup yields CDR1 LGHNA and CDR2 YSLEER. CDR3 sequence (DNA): TGCGCCAGCAGCCAAGGGGGACCCTCGAACACTGAAGCTTTCTTT. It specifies CASSQGGPSNTEAFF.

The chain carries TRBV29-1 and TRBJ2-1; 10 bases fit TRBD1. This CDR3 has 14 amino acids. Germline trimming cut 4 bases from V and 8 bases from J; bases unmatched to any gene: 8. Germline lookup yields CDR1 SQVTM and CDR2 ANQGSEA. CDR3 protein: CSVAGTGVRDEQFF. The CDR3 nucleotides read TGCAGCGTTGCCGGGACAGGGGTTCGGGATGAGCAGTTCTTC.